Below are 4 T cell receptor beta chains sequenced from a single sample in a study of blood T cells in healthy people across ages (dated by TCRdb to the mid-2010s). The library was generated by 5' RACE. Sequencing took place on an Illumina HiSeq 2500. The second PCR ran for about 6 to 11 cycles and used a J-beta primer mix along with a sample-barcoded 5' primer. TCRdb trimmed the raw reads at Q25, called clones with MiXCR and kept productive beta chains. Each record represents a unique CDR3 protein, reported with the most common genes and DNA among its rows. This sample comprises roughly 1,100,000 distinct CDR3 sequences, almost 25% of them detected only once. Less than 0.75% of the sample is held by the ten biggest clonotypes. These data are also associated with another study on T cells of mothers and their children.

Sequenced: blood. The source of these receptors is a girl aged 2 to 9 in good health.

This clonotype has a handful of counts. This CDR3 is CASSLNRNGEQFF. Here the CDR3 DNA reads TGTGCCAGCAGCTTAAACCGTAACGGTGAGCAGTTCTTC. The V and J genes are TRBV7-3 and TRBJ2-1; unclear D gene. V was pared by 1 base and J by 9 bases, with 10 bases between. Germline assignment: CDR1 SGHTA and CDR2 FQGTGA. The CDR3 is made up of 13 amino acids.

V usage is TRBV9 and J usage is TRBJ2-5; the match to TRBD2 covers 8 bases. The CDR3 consists of 15 residues. Germline values: CDR1 SGDLS, CDR2 YYNGEE. After removal of 1 base from V and 4 bases from J, the junction contained 6 bases not matched to a gene. The CDR3 DNA sequence: TGTGCCAGCAGCGTACAAGGGGCGGGAGGAGAGACCCAGTACTTC. Translating it yields CASSVQGAGGETQYF.

This clonotype was detected a few times. The rearrangement links TRBV29-1 to TRBJ2-6; D call uncertain. Trimming took off 6 bases at V and 1 base at J, with 7 bases between the two ends. In germline, CDR1 is SQVTM, CDR2 ANQGSEA. The CDR3 has 13 amino acids. The DNA of the CDR3 is TGCAGCGTACAAAATTCTGGGGCCAACGTCCTGACTTTC. Translating gives CSVQNSGANVLTF.

This chain connects TRBV12-3 or TRBV12-4 to TRBJ2-5; D remains ambiguous. The CDR3 is 18 residues long. Trimming left V 7 bases short and J 0 bases short, with 24 bases between. The CDR3 nucleotides read TGTGCCAGCACCCTTTCTATTTCGGACGTACCGAACCAAGAGACCCAGTACTTC. This encodes CASTLSISDVPNQETQYF.